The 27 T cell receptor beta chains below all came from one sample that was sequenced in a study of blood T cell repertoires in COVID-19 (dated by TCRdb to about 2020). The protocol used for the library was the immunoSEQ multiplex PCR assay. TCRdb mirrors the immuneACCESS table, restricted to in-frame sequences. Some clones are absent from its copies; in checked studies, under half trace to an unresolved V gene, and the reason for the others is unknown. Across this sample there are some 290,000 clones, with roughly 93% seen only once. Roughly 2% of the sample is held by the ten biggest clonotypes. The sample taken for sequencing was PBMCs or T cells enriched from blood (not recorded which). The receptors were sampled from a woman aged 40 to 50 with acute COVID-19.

CDR3 sequence: CASSYSGRGSNEQFF. The CDR3, as DNA: TGTGCCAGCAGTTATAGCGGGAGAGGAAGCAATGAGCAGTTCTTC. This rearrangement joins TRBV28 to TRBJ2-1, with 9 positions matching TRBD2. V was pared by 4 bases and J by 6 bases, with 7 bases of the junction left unmatched. The CDR3 contains 15 residues. The germline V gene has CDR1 MDHEN and CDR2 SYDVKM.

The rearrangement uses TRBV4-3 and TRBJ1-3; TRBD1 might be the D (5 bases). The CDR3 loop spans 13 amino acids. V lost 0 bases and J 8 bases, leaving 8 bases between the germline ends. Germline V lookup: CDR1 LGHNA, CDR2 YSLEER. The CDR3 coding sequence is TGCGCCAGCAGCCAAGACGGGGGGGACACCATATATTTT. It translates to CASSQDGGDTIYF.

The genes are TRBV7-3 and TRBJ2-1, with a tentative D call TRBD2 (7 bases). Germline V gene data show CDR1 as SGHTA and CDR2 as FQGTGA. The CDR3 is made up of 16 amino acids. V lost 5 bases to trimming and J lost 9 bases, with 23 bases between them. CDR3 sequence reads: CASSPREVVGGGEQFF. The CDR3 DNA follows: TGTGCCAGCAGCCCCAGGGAGGTTGTGGGAGGGGGTGAGCAGTTCTTC.

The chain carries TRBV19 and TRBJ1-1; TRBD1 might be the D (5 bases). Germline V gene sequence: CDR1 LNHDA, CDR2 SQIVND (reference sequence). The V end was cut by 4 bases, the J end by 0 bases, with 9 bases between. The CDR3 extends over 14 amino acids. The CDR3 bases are TGTGCCAGTAGTACGGGGACTGTGAACACTGAAGCTTTCTTT. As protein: CASSTGTVNTEAFF.

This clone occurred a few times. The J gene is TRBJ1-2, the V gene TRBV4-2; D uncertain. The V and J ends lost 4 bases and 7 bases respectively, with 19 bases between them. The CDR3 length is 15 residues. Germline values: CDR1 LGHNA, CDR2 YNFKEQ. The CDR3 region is CASSPGEGDIGGYTF. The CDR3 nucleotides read TGTGCCAGCAGCCCTGGAGAGGGTGACATTGGTGGCTACACCTTC.

The CDR3 protein is CASSGRGRDPSSGNTIYF. CDR3 bases: TGTGCCAGCAGCGGACGAGGCAGGGATCCCAGCTCTGGAAACACCATATATTTT. The V and J genes are TRBV9 and TRBJ1-3, with D possibly matching TRBD1 (5 bases). V lost 3 bases and J 0 bases, leaving 19 bases between the germline ends. CDR1 and CDR2 (germline): SGDLS, YYNGEE. The CDR3 is 18 residues long.

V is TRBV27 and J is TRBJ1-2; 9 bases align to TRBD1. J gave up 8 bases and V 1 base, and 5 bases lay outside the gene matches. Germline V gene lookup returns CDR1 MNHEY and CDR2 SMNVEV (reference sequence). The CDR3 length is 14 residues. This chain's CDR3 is CASSLWTGAEGYTF. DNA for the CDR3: TGTGCCAGCAGTTTATGGACAGGGGCCGAAGGCTACACCTTC.

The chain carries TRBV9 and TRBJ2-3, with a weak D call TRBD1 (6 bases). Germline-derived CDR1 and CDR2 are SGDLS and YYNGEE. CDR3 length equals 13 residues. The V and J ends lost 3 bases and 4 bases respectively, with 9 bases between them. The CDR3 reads CASSAQGPDTQYF. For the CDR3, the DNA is TGTGCCAGCAGCGCGCAGGGGCCAGATACGCAGTATTTT.

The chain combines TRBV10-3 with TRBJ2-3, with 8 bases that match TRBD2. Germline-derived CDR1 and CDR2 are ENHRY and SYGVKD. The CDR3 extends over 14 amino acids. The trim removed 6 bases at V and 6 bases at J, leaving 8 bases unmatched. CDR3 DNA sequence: TGTGCCATCAGGAACGGGGGGGCCTCGGATACGCAGTATTTT. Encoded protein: CAIRNGGASDTQYF.

The CDR3 DNA reads TGCGCCAGCAGTACCGCAGGGGCAAGGACTGAAGCTTTCTTT. Protein sequence: CASSTAGARTEAFF. The V call is TRBV5-1, the J call TRBJ1-1; possible D gene TRBD1, 6 bases. CDR3 length: 14 amino acids. V was pared by 5 bases and J by 5 bases, with 16 bases between. Germline CDR1 and CDR2: SGHRS and YFSETQ.

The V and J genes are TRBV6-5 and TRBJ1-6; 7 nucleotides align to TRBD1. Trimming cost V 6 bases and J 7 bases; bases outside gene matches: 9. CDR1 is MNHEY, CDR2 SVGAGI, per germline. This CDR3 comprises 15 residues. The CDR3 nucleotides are TGTGCCAGCAGCTACACAACAGGGGCGAATTCACCCCTCCACTTT. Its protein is CASSYTTGANSPLHF.

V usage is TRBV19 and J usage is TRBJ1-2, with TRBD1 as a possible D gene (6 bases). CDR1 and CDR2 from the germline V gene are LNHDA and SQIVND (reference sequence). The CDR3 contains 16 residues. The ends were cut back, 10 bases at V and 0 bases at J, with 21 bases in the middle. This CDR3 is CATRTAHTLANYGYTF. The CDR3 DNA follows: TGTGCCACTAGGACAGCCCATACCTTAGCTAACTATGGCTACACCTTC.

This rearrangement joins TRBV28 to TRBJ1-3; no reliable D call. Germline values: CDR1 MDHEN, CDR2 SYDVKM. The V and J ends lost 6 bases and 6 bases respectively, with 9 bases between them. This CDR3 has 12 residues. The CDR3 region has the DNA TGTGCCAGCAGCCTAGATGTAAACACCATATATTTT. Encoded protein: CASSLDVNTIYF.

The chain's CDR3 is CASRPTGASMSLHF. The CDR3 DNA reads TGTGCCAGCAGACCAACAGGAGCGTCCATGTCCCTCCACTTT. The chain carries TRBV5-8 and TRBJ1-6, with D possibly being TRBD1 (5 bases). Germline V gene sequence: CDR1 SGHTS, CDR2 YDEGEE. V lost 5 bases and J lost 14, with 20 bases in between. This CDR3 contains 14 residues.

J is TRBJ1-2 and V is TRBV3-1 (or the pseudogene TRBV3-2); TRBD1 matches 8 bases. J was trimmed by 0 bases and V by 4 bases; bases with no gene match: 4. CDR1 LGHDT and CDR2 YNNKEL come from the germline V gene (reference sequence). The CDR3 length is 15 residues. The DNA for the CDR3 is TGTGCCAGCAGCCCGCGGGACAGGCCTAACTATGGCTACACCTTC. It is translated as CASSPRDRPNYGYTF.

CDR3 loop: CASSPDGGSGNTIYF. The CDR3 DNA is TGCGCCAGCAGCCCCGACGGGGGTTCTGGAAACACCATATATTTT. The chain joins TRBV5-1 to TRBJ1-3, with a weak D call TRBD1 (5 bases). Between the trimmed V and J ends, which lost 4 bases and 1 base, there was a span of 12 bases. The CDR3 runs to 15 residues. The germline gives CDR1 SGHRS, CDR2 YFSETQ. The entire variable domain, with the rest obtained from reference TRBV5-1 and TRBJ1-3, is as follows: KAGVTQTPRYLIKTRGQQVTLSCSPISGHRSVSWYQQTPGQGLQFLFEYFSETQRNKGNFPGRFSGRQFSNSRSEMNVSTLELGDSALYLCASSPDGGSGNTIYFGEGSWLTVV.

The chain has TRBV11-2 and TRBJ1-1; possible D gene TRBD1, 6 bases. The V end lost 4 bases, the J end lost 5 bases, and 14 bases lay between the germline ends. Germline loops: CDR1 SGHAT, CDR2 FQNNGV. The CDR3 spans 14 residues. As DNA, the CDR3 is TGTGCCAGCAGCTCCCTCAGGGGCCGAACTGAAGCTTTCTTT. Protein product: CASSSLRGRTEAFF.

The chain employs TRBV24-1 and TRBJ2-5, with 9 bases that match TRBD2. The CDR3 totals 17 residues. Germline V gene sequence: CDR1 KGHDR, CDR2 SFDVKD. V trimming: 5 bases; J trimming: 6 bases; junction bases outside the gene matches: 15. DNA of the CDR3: TGTGCCACCAGTGCCGCCCCCCGCGGGGGGGCTCTCCAGACCCAGTACTTC. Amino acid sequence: CATSAAPRGGALQTQYF.

The CDR3 DNA reads as TGCAGTGCTCCCGCCGGCACTGAAGCTTTCTTT. It specifies CSAPAGTEAFF. The chain has TRBV20-1 and TRBJ1-1; D not resolved. The CDR3 spans 11 residues. Trimming pared 5 bases from V and 4 bases from J, leaving 8 bases between. CDR1 and CDR2 (germline): DFQATT, SNEGSKA (reference sequence).

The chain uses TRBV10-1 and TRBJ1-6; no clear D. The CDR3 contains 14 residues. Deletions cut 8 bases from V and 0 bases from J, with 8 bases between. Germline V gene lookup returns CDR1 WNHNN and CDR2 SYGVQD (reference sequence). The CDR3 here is CASRVSSYNSPLHF. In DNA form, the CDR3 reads TGCGCCAGCCGGGTGAGCTCCTATAATTCACCCCTCCACTTT.

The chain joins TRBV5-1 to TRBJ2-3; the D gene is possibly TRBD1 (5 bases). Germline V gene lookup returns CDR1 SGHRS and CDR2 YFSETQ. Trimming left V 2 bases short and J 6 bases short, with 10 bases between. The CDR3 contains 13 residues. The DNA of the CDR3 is TGCGCCAGCAGCTTCCAAGGGGCGGATACGCAGTATTTT. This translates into CASSFQGADTQYF.

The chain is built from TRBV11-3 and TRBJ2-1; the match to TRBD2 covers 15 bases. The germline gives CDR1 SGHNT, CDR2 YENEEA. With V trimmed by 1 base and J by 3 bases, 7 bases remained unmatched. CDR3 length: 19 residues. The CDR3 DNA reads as TGTGCCAGCAGCTTAGTCCAGGGGACTAGCGGGAGGAACTACAATGAGCAGTTCTTC. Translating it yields CASSLVQGTSGRNYNEQFF.

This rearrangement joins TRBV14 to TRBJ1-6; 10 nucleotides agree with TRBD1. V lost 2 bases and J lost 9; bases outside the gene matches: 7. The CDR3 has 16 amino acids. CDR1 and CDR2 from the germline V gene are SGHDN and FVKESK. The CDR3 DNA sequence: TGTGCCAGCAGCCAACGGGCCGGGACAGGGGTTTCACCCCTCCACTTT. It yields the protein CASSQRAGTGVSPLHF. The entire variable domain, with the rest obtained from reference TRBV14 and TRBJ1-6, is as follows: EAGVTQFPSHSVIEKGQTVTLRCDPISGHDNLYWYRRVMGKEIKFLLHFVKESKQDESGMPNNRFLAERTGGTYSTLKVQPAELEDSGVYFCASSQRAGTGVSPLHFGNGTRLTVT.

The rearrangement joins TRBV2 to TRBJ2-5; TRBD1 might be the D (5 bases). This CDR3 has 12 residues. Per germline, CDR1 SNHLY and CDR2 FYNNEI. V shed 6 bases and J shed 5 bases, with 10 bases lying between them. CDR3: CASRVGRETQYF. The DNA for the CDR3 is TGTGCCAGCAGGGTGGGGCGGGAGACCCAGTACTTC.

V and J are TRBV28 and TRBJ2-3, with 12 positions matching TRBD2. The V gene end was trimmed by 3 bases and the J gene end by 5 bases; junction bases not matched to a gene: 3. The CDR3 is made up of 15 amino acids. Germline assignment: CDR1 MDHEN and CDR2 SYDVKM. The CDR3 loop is CASSFPGLAGDTQYF. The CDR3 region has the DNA TGTGCCAGCAGTTTCCCGGGACTAGCGGGAGATACGCAGTATTTT.

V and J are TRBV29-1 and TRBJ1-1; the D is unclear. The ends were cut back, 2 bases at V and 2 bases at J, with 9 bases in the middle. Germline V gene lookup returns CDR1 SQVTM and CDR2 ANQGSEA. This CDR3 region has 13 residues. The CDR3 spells CSVERSRNTEAFF. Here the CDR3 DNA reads TGCAGCGTTGAACGAAGCCGAAACACTGAAGCTTTCTTT. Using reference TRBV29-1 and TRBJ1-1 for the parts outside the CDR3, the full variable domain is SAVISQKPSRDICQRGTSLTIQCQVDSQVTMMFWYRQQPGQSLTLIATANQGSEATYESGFVIDKFPISRPNLTFSTLTVSNMSPEDSSIYLCSVERSRNTEAFFGQGTRLTVV.

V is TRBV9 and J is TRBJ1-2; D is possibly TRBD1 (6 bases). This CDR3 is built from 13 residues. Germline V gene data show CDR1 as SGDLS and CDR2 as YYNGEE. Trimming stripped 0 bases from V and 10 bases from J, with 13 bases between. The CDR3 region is CASSVAQGQTYTF. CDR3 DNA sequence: TGTGCCAGCAGCGTAGCGCAAGGACAGACCTACACCTTC.